This T cell receptor beta chain is drawn from a study of CD8 T cells in Susac syndrome. This CDR3 contains 17 residues. The multiple sclerosis controls comprised treatment-naive patients whose relapsing-remitting disease was stable or active. Concerning this clonotype itself: The junction and the germline gene differ at one end; a read error may be behind it.

A quantity of about 0.5 to 1 ug RNA underwent reverse transcription using random hexamers. Amplification of TCR beta CDR3 spanned 54 Vbeta and 13 Jbeta via immunoSEQ multiplex PCR. TCRdb independently ran MiXCR on the immunoSEQ multiplex PCR reads; one entry per CDR3 protein. The table has 150,000 to 180,000 distinct CDR3 sequences, 95% to 96% seen once; the top ten hold 0.14% to 0.15%. The chain employs TRBV12-3 or TRBV12-4 and TRBJ1-5; 10 bases are shared with TRBD1. The specimen was CD8+ T cells from PBMCs. This sequence originates from a human donor with multiple sclerosis. CDR3 nucleotides: TGTGTCAGCAGTTTAGGGAGGGGACAGGGGAATTCTCAGCCCCAGCATTTT. This encodes CVSSLGRGQGNSQPQHF.